One and the same sample provided the 9 T cell receptor beta chains below, sequenced in a study of blood T cells in healthy people across ages. A second PCR of roughly 7 to 11 cycles used a sample-barcoded 5' primer and a J-beta primer mix. MiXCR, run by TCRdb on the 5' RACE reads, gives a single entry per CDR3 protein. The table shows about 640,000 distinct CDR3 sequences, with around three fifths occurring only once. Sequencing was carried out using blood. The source of these receptors is a man between 60 and 75 years old in good health.

J is TRBJ2-1 and V is TRBV12-3 or TRBV12-4, with 8 bases matching TRBD1. The CDR3 totals 15 residues. V gave up 3 bases and J gave up 6 bases; unmatched junction bases: 7. The CDR3 loop is CASSFLQGVVNEQFF. The CDR3 DNA is TGTGCCAGCAGTTTTCTACAGGGGGTCGTCAATGAGCAGTTCTTC.

CDR3 amino acids: CATSRDEGREQFF. CDR3 DNA: TGTGCCACCAGCAGAGATGAGGGACGTGAGCAGTTCTTC. The chain joins TRBV15 to TRBJ2-1; D may correspond to TRBD1 or TRBD2 (5 bases each). Germline V gene sequence: CDR1 LNHNV, CDR2 YYDKDF (reference sequence). V shed 0 bases and J shed 9 bases, with 9 bases lying between them. CDR3 length equals 13 residues.

V gene TRBV7-2 combines with J gene TRBJ2-7, with D perhaps matching TRBD1 (6 bases). V dropped 5 bases and J dropped 7 bases, with 18 bases sitting between them. CDR1 is SGHTA, CDR2 FQGNSA, per germline. The CDR3 runs to 14 residues. The DNA of the CDR3 is TGTGCCAGCAGCCGAGAGGGGGTTCGAGATGAGCAGTACTTC. Translating gives CASSREGVRDEQYF.

The rearrangement links TRBV10-2 to TRBJ1-3; a possible D gene is TRBD1 (6 bases). Deletions cut 3 bases from V and 4 bases from J, with 10 bases between. The CDR3 runs 14 residues. CDR1 is WSHSY and CDR2 is SAAADI in the germline V gene. The DNA for the CDR3 is TGCGCCAGCAGTGACCCAGGGACAGGAAACACCATATATTTT. Translation: CASSDPGTGNTIYF.

This chain joins TRBV7-2 and TRBJ2-3; no clear D. This CDR3 contains 13 residues. Germline values: CDR1 SGHTA, CDR2 FQGNSA. V lost 5 bases and J lost 2, with 8 bases in between. CDR3 sequence reads: CASSPIPTDTQYF. The CDR3 region has the DNA TGTGCCAGCAGCCCCATTCCCACAGATACGCAGTATTTT.

The J gene is TRBJ1-6, the V gene TRBV10-3, with TRBD1 matching 8 bases. The CDR3 loop spans 15 amino acids. The germline gives CDR1 ENHRY, CDR2 SYGVKD. V shed 0 bases, J shed 6 bases, and the junction held 1 base outside the gene matches. Here the CDR3 DNA reads TGTGCCATCAGTGAGTCCGACAGGGGTAATTCACCCCTCCACTTT. It yields the protein CAISESDRGNSPLHF.

This clonotype was seen a few times. The CDR3 sequence: CASSPSDGREQYF. DNA for the CDR3: TGTGCCAGCAGCCCCTCCGATGGGAGGGAGCAGTACTTC. The chain recombines TRBV3-1 with TRBJ2-5, with 7 bases identical to TRBD2. The length of the CDR3 is 13 residues. Trimming took 4 bases from V and 11 from J; bases not matched to a gene: 10. Germline CDR1 reads LGHDT; CDR2 reads YNNKEL (reference sequence).

The gene calls are TRBV29-1 and TRBJ2-2; perhaps D is TRBD1 or TRBD2 (5 bases each). CDR1 is SQVTM, CDR2 ANQGSEA, per germline. With 3 bases removed from V and 7 bases from J, the gap between germline ends came to 9 bases. This CDR3 has 12 amino acids. CDR3 bases: TGCAGCGTTGACAGGGCGGGCGGGGAGCTGTTTTTT. Its translation is CSVDRAGGELFF.

As to this clonotype: A junction end diverges from the germline sequence, so it may reflect a read error. In nucleotides, the CDR3 is TGCGCCGGCAGCTTGGCGGGTGGTACCAACACTGAAGCTTTCTTT. Its translation is CAGSLAGGTNTEAFF. The chain combines TRBV5-1 with TRBJ1-1; D remains unclear. Per the germline V gene, CDR1 is SGHRS and CDR2 is YFSETQ. The CDR3 length is 15 residues.